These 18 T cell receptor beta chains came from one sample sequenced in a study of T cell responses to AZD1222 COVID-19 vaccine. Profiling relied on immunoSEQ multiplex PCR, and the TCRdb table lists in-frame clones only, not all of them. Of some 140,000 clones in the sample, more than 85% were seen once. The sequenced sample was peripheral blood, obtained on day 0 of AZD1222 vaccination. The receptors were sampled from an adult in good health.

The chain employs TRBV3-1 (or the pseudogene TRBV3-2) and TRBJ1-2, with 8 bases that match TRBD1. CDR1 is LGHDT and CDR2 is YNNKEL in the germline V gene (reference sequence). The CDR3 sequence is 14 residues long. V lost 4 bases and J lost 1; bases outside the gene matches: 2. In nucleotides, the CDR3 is TGTGCCAGCAGCCCTGGGACAGGTAACTATGGCTACACCTTC. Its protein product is CASSPGTGNYGYTF.

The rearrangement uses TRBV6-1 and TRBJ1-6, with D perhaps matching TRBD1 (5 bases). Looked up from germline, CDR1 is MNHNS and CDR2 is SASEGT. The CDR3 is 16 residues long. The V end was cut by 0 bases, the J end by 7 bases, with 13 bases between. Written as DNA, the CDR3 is TGTGCCAGCAGTGAAGCTAGTGGGGCAGCAAATTCACCCCTCCACTTT. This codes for CASSEASGAANSPLHF.

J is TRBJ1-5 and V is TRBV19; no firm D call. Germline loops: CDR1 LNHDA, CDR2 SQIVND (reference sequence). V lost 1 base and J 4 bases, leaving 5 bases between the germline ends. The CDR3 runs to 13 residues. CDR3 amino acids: CASSIGENQPQHF. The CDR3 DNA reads TGTGCCAGTAGTATAGGGGAGAATCAGCCCCAGCATTTT.

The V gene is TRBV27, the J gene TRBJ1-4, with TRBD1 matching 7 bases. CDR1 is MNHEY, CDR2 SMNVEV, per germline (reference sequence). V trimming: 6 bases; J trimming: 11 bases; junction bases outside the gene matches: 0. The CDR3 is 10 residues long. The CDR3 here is CASRTGKLFF. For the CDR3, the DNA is TGTGCCAGCAGGACAGGGAAACTGTTTTTT. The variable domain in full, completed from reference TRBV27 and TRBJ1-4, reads EAQVTQNPRYLITVTGKKLTVTCSQNMNHEYMSWYRQDPGLGLRQIYYSMNVEVTDKGDVPEGYKVSRKEKRNFPLILESPSPNQTSLYFCASRTGKLFFGSGTQLSVL.

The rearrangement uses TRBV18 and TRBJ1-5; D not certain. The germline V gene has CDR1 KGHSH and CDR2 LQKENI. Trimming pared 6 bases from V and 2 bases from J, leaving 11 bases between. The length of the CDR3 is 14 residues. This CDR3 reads CASSQSIGNQPQHF. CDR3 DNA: TGTGCCAGCTCCCAAAGTATCGGCAATCAGCCCCAGCATTTT.

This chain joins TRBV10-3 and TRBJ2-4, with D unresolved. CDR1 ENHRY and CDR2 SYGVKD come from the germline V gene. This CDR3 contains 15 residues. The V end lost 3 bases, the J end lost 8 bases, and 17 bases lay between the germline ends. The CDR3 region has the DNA TGTGCCATCAGTGAAAGGGAAGTTGCTCTGGACATTCAGTACTTC. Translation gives CAISEREVALDIQYF.

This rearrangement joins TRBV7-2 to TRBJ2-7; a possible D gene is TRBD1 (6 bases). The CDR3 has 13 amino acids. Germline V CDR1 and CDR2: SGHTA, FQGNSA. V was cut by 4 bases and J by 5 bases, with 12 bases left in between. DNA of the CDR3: TGTGCCAGCAGCTCCCCCAGGGGCCACGAGCAGTACTTC. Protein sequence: CASSSPRGHEQYF.

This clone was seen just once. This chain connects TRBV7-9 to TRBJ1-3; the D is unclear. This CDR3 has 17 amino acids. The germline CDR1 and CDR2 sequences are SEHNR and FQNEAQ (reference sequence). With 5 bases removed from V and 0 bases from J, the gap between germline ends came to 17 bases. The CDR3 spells CASSHNLVGDSGNTIYF. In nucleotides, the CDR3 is TGTGCCAGCAGCCATAACCTCGTCGGAGACTCTGGAAACACCATATATTTT. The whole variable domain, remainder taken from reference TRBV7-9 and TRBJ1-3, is DTGVSQNPRHKITKRGQNVTFRCDPISEHNRLYWYRQTLGQGPEFLTYFQNEAQLEKSRLLSDRFSAERPKGSFSTLEIQRTEQGDSAMYLCASSHNLVGDSGNTIYFGEGSWLTVV.

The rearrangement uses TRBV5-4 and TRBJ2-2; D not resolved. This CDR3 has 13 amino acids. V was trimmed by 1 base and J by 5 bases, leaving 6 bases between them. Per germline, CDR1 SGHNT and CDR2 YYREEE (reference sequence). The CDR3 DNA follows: TGTGCCAGCAGCTTGTCCGGGACCGGGGAGCTGTTTTTT. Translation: CASSLSGTGELFF.

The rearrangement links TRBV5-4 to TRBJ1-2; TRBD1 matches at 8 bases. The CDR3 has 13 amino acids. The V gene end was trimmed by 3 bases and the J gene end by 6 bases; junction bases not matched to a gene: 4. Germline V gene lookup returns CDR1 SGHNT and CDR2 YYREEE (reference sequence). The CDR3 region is CASSWSGGNGYTF. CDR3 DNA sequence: TGTGCCAGCAGCTGGTCAGGGGGCAATGGCTACACCTTC. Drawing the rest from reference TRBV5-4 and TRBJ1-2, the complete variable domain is ETGVTQSPTHLIKTRGQQVTLRCSSQSGHNTVSWYQQALGQGPQFIFQYYREEENGRGNFPPRFSGLQFPNYSSELNVNALELDDSALYLCASSWSGGNGYTFGSGTRLTVV.

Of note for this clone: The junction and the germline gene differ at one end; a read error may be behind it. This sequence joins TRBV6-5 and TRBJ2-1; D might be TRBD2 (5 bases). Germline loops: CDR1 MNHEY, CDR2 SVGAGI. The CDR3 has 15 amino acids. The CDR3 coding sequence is TGTGCCAGCAGGTACTACGGGGATTCCTACAATGAGCAGTTCTTC. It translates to CASRYYGDSYNEQFF.

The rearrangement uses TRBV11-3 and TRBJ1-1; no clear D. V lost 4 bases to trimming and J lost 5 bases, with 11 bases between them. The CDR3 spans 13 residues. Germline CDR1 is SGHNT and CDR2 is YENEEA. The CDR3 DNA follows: TGTGCCAGCAGCTCCGAGGATGGTACTGAAGCTTTCTTT. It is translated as CASSSEDGTEAFF. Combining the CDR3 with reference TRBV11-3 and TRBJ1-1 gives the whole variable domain EAGVVQSPRYKIIEKKQPVAFWCNPISGHNTLYWYLQNLGQGPELLIRYENEEAVDDSQLPKDRFSAERLKGVDSTLKIQPAELGDSAVYLCASSSEDGTEAFFGQGTRLTVV.

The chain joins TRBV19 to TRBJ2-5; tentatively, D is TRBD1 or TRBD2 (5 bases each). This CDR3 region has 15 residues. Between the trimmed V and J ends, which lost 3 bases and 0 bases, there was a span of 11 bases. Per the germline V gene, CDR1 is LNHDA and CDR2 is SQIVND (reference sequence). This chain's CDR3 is CASSMGRLYQETQYF. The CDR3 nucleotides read TGTGCCAGTAGTATGGGACGGTTGTACCAAGAGACCCAGTACTTC.

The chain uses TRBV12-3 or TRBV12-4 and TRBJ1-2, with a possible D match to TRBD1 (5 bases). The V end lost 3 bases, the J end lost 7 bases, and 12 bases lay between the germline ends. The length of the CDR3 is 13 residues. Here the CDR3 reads CASSLTEPGGYTF. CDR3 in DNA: TGTGCCAGCAGTTTGACAGAGCCCGGTGGCTACACCTTC.

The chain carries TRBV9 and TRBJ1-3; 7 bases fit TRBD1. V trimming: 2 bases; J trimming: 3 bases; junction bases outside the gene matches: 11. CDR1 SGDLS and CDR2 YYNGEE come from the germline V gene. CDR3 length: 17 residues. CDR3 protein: CASSVTPSQGDGNTIYF. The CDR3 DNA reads TGTGCCAGCAGCGTCACGCCATCCCAGGGGGATGGAAACACCATATATTTT.

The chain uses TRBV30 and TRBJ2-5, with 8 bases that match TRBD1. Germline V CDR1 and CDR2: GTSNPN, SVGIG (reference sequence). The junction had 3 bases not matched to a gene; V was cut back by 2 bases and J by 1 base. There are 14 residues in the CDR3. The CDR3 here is CAWSPGQGQETQYF. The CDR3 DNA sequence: TGTGCCTGGAGTCCTGGACAGGGCCAAGAGACCCAGTACTTC.

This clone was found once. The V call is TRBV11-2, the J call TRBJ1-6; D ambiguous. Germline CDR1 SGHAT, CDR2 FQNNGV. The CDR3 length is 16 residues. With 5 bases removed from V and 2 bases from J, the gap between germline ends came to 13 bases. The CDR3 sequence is CASSPNENPYNSPLHF. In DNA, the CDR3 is TGTGCCAGCAGCCCAAACGAGAATCCCTATAATTCACCCCTCCACTTT.

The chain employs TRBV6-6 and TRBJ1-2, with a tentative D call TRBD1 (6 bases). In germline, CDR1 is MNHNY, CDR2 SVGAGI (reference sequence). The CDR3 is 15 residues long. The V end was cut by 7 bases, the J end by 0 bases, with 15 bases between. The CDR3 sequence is CASMSGTYSNYGYTF. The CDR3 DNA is TGTGCCAGCATGTCTGGGACATATTCTAACTATGGCTACACCTTC.